Listed below are T cell receptor beta chains from one sample, sequenced in a study of T cells after yellow fever vaccination. MiXCR was run by TCRdb on the 5' RACE reads, yielding one entry per CDR3 protein. The sample yields 550,000 to 750,000 distinct CDR3 sequences, approximately 12% seen once. The source material was PBMCs, sampled on the day of the yellow fever booster vaccination. The source is a man under 40 who received the YFV17D yellow fever vaccine. The CDR3 runs from the conserved cysteine through the conserved F or W. The order of the fields is V gene, J gene, clone size, D gene, CDR3 DNA, CDR3 protein. The D gene is left open where the match is weak. Clone size appears in some rows only: once, few, many, or a class for an expanded clone.

>TRBV7-8|TRBJ1-1|few|NA
TGTGCCAGCAGCTTAAGTCCAGGGCACACTGAAGCTTTCTTT
CASSLSPGHTEAFF
>TRBV7-2|TRBJ2-5|once|TRBD2
TGTGCCAGCAGCCTCCATGGGACTAGCGGAGAGACCCAGTACTTC
CASSLHGTSGETQYF
>TRBV7-8|TRBJ2-1|few|NA
TGTGCCAGCAGCTTATGGGTCGGTGAGCAGTTCTTC
CASSLWVGEQFF
>TRBV7-8|TRBJ2-5|few|TRBD1
TGTGCCAGCAGCACCAAGACAGGGAACCAGTACTTC
CASSTKTGNQYF
>TRBV29-1|TRBJ2-5|few|NA
TGCAGCGTCGCCGGGACGTTACAAGAGACCCAGTACTTC
CSVAGTLQETQYF
>TRBV27|TRBJ2-5|few|TRBD1
TGTGCCAGCGGCCACAGGGGGCTCGGGGAGACCCAGTACTTC
CASGHRGLGETQYF
>TRBV12-3/TRBV12-4|TRBJ2-1|few|TRBD2
TGTGCCAGCCAGGGACTAGCGGTGTACAATGAGCAGTTCTTC
CASQGLAVYNEQFF
>TRBV20-1|TRBJ1-5|few|NA
TGCAGTGCAAGAGACAGGTTGGAAAATCAGCCCCAGCATTTT
CSARDRLENQPQHF
>TRBV20-1|TRBJ2-7|many|TRBD2
TGCAGTGCGAGGACTAGCGGGAGACACGAGCAGTACTTC
CSARTSGRHEQYF
>TRBV12-3/TRBV12-4|TRBJ2-1|NA|TRBD2
TGTGCCAGCAGTTTAGGGACTAGTTCTTCGCAGTTCTTC
CASSLGTSSSQFF
>TRBV12-3/TRBV12-4|TRBJ2-1|few|TRBD2
TGTGCCAGCAGTTTTTTCCCAGCGGGAGCGAGCTATGAGCAGTTCTTC
CASSFFPAGASYEQFF
>TRBV6-5|TRBJ1-6|few|NA
TGTGCCAGCAGTTCGGGGACGGAGAATTCACCCCTCCACTTT
CASSSGTENSPLHF
>TRBV7-8|TRBJ2-4|NA|TRBD1
TGTGCCAGCAGCTTAGCGACAGGGCCTAAAAACATTCAGTACTTC
CASSLATGPKNIQYF
>TRBV20-1|TRBJ2-7|NA|NA
TGCAGTGCTAGCCCCGACAGCACTTACGAGCAGTACTTC
CSASPDSTYEQYF
>TRBV3-1|TRBJ1-4|few|NA
TGTGCCAGCAGCCAAGATCGGTTGGGACATCGTGAAAAACTGTTTTTT
CASSQDRLGHREKLFF
>TRBV7-2|TRBJ2-1|NA|TRBD1
TGTGCCAGCAGCTCGGACAGGGGGTTGTACAATGAGCAGTTCTTC
CASSSDRGLYNEQFF
>TRBV19|TRBJ2-7|NA|NA
TGTGCCAGTAGTCCTTTTGGCTCCTACGAGCAGTACTTC
CASSPFGSYEQYF
>TRBV28|TRBJ1-2|few|TRBD1
TGTGCCAGCAGTTCTCCGGGACAGGGGGCTTCTGGCTACACCTTC
CASSSPGQGASGYTF
>TRBV12-3/TRBV12-4|TRBJ2-7|NA|NA
TGTGCCAGCAGTACCCGCCGGGCCTTGACCTACGAGCAGTACTTC
CASSTRRALTYEQYF
>TRBV5-6|TRBJ1-2|NA|TRBD1
TGTGCCAGCAGCTTGGGCCGGGACAGGGCCTATGGCTACACCTTC
CASSLGRDRAYGYTF
>TRBV5-1|TRBJ2-7|few|NA
TGCGCCAGCACCCTTTTAGCGGGACAGACCTACGAGCAGTACTTC
CASTLLAGQTYEQYF
>TRBV30|TRBJ1-1|few|TRBD1
TGTGCCTGGAGTGTTGCGACAGGGTTGAACACTGAAGCTTTCTTT
CAWSVATGLNTEAFF
>TRBV7-9|TRBJ1-1|NA|NA
TGTGCCAGCACCCACTCAATAGCGGAGAACACTGAAGCTTTCTTT
CASTHSIAENTEAFF
>TRBV28|TRBJ2-1|NA|TRBD1
TGTGCCAGCAGGAGTTGGGACAGGAACTACAATGAGCAGTTCTTC
CASRSWDRNYNEQFF
>TRBV5-1|TRBJ2-5|NA|NA
TGCGCCAGCAGTCCACAGACAACCTCCCGGGAGACCCAGTACTTC
CASSPQTTSRETQYF
>TRBV5-1|TRBJ2-1|many|TRBD2
TGCGCCAGCAGCAAGGCGGGAGGCGGGCGTGAGCAGTTCTTC
CASSKAGGGREQFF
>TRBV29-1|TRBJ2-3|few|NA
TGCAGCGCCCCCCCGGAGCGGCGCACAGATACGCAGTATTTT
CSAPPERRTDTQYF
>TRBV7-3|TRBJ2-1|few|NA
TGTGCCAGCAGCCAAACTACAAACAATGAGCAGTTCTTC
CASSQTTNNEQFF
>TRBV4-3|TRBJ2-7|NA|NA
TGCGCCAGCAGCTCCCGACTCGGATGGGGCTACGAGCAGTACTTC
CASSSRLGWGYEQYF
>TRBV20-1|TRBJ2-1|NA|TRBD2
TGCAGTGCTTCTAGCGGGAGGGACAATGAGCAGTTCTTC
CSASSGRDNEQFF
>TRBV24-1|TRBJ2-1|NA|NA
TGTGCCACCAGTGATAGATCCTGGGGTCGGCAGTACCTTCAGGAGCAGTTCTTC
CATSDRSWGRQYLQEQFF
>TRBV6-2/TRBV6-3|TRBJ2-1|NA|TRBD2
TGTGCCAGCAGTCCCGGAGTCGCGGGAGGGCCGATATCCCATGAGCAGTTCTTC
CASSPGVAGGPISHEQFF
>TRBV18|TRBJ1-1|NA|NA
TGTGCCAGCTCACGTAGCAACAGCCTCACTGAAGCTTTCTTT
CASSRSNSLTEAFF
>TRBV4-1|TRBJ2-7|NA|TRBD1
TGCGCCAGCAGCCACACAGGGGACCTTTGGGACGAGCAGTACTTC
CASSHTGDLWDEQYF
>TRBV14|TRBJ2-7|NA|NA
TGTGCCAGCAGCCAAGGAGGAGCTTCGTACGAGCAGTACTTC
CASSQGGASYEQYF
>TRBV6-1|TRBJ2-2|NA|NA
TGTGCCAGCAGTCCATCCGGGGTCTCCGGGGAGCTGTTTTTT
CASSPSGVSGELFF
>TRBV29-1|TRBJ2-1|few|NA
TGCAGCGTTGAGGGGAGGGGGAGCTCCTACAATGAGCAGTTCTTC
CSVEGRGSSYNEQFF